A single sample is the source of the 20 T cell receptor beta chains below, sequenced in a study of blood T cell repertoires in COVID-19. Clones were sequenced by immunoSEQ multiplex PCR, and TCRdb holds only the in-frame ones, with some missing. The sample lists 120,000 or so clones, about 84% occurring once. Sequenced material: peripheral blood. These receptors were taken from a man aged 55 to 69 with acute or convalescent COVID-19.

This clone has a single count. V is TRBV5-1 and J is TRBJ2-5, with D perhaps matching TRBD2 (5 bases). V dropped 0 bases and J dropped 3 bases, with 9 bases sitting between them. Germline V gene sequence: CDR1 SGHRS, CDR2 YFSETQ. This CDR3 region has 14 residues. For the CDR3, the DNA is TGCGCCAGCAGCTTGGAGCGGCCAGAAGAGACCCAGTACTTC. Its protein is CASSLERPEETQYF.

This clone showed up just once. J is TRBJ2-7 and V is TRBV10-3; 7 bases match TRBD1. Germline CDR1 and CDR2: ENHRY and SYGVKD. V dropped 7 bases and J dropped 0; count of bases not matched to a gene: 24. The CDR3 is 20 amino acids. CDR3 coding DNA: TGTGCCATCACCCGACAGGGTAGCAAGGGCGGCACGCAGATCTCCTACGAGCAGTACTTC. Amino acids: CAITRQGSKGGTQISYEQYF.

The chain joins TRBV18 to TRBJ2-7, with 12 nucleotides matching TRBD2. The germline CDR1 and CDR2 sequences are KGHSH and LQKENI. Trimming removed 3 bases from V and 3 bases from J; junction bases left unmatched: 3. The CDR3 extends over 15 amino acids. CDR3 bases: TGTGCCAGCTCACCGCTAGCGGGAGGGGGCTACGAGCAGTACTTC. Encoded protein: CASSPLAGGGYEQYF.

V and J are TRBV2 and TRBJ2-3, with D perhaps TRBD2 (5 bases). This CDR3 comprises 11 residues. Germline V gene data show CDR1 as SNHLY and CDR2 as FYNNEI. The V and J ends lost 4 bases and 6 bases respectively, with 5 bases between them. Written as DNA, the CDR3 is TGTGCCAGCAGTGGCGGGGATACGCAGTATTTT. Protein product: CASSGGDTQYF. The full variable domain, its missing parts supplied by reference TRBV2 and TRBJ2-3, is EPEVTQTPSHQVTQMGQEVILRCVPISNHLYFYWYRQILGQKVEFLVSFYNNEISEKSEIFDDQFSVERPDGSNFTLKIRSTKLEDSAMYFCASSGGDTQYFGPGTRLTVL.

V is TRBV29-1 and J is TRBJ1-1; D perhaps matches TRBD1 (6 bases). Trimming left V 7 bases short and J 2 bases short, with 14 bases between. Germline CDR1 is SQVTM and CDR2 is ANQGSEA. The CDR3 consists of 13 residues. The CDR3 DNA reads as TGCAGCGGAGCGGGACATTTCAACACTGAAGCTTTCTTT. Translating gives CSGAGHFNTEAFF.

The J gene is TRBJ2-6, the V gene TRBV11-2, with D possibly matching TRBD2 (6 bases). Germline V CDR1 and CDR2: SGHAT, FQNNGV. The CDR3 spans 18 residues. The V end lost 0 bases, the J end lost 1 base, and 13 bases lay between the germline ends. CDR3 DNA sequence: TGTGCCAGCAGCTTAGATCGCGGCGGGGTTTCTGGGGCCAACGTCCTGACTTTC. Amino acid sequence: CASSLDRGGVSGANVLTF. The full variable domain, with the rest looked up from reference TRBV11-2 and TRBJ2-6, is EAGVAQSPRYKIIEKRQSVAFWCNPISGHATLYWYQQILGQGPKLLIQFQNNGVVDDSQLPKDRFSAERLKGVDSTLKIQPAKLEDSAVYLCASSLDRGGVSGANVLTFGAGSRLTVL.

The genes are TRBV7-9 and TRBJ2-3, with 8 bases lining up with TRBD2. CDR1 and CDR2 from the germline V gene are SEHNR and FQNEAQ (reference sequence). The CDR3 has 14 residues. The trim removed 4 bases at V and 1 base at J, leaving 1 base unmatched. CDR3 in amino acids: CASSSGLGTDTQYF. The CDR3 DNA reads TGTGCCAGCAGCTCGGGACTAGGCACAGATACGCAGTATTTT.

The chain recombines TRBV29-1 with TRBJ2-5; a possible D gene is TRBD1 (6 bases). This CDR3 spans 15 amino acids. Germline-derived CDR1 and CDR2 are SQVTM and ANQGSEA. The V gene lost 3 bases and the J gene lost 5 bases, with 19 bases spanning the gap. CDR3 residues: CSVDKLTGRRETQYF. CDR3 in DNA: TGCAGCGTTGACAAGCTAACAGGGCGGAGGGAGACCCAGTACTTC. Supplemented by reference TRBV29-1 and TRBJ2-5, the full variable domain reads SAVISQKPSRDICQRGTSLTIQCQVDSQVTMMFWYRQQPGQSLTLIATANQGSEATYESGFVIDKFPISRPNLTFSTLTVSNMSPEDSSIYLCSVDKLTGRRETQYFGPGTRLLVL.

The gene calls are TRBV6-5 and TRBJ1-1; D not certain. The CDR3 extends over 13 amino acids. Trimming pared 2 bases from V and 4 bases from J, leaving 8 bases between. The germline V gene has CDR1 MNHEY and CDR2 SVGAGI. CDR3 coding DNA: TGTGCCAGCAGTTACCGGGGATTCACTGAAGCTTTCTTT. This codes for CASSYRGFTEAFF.

This clone occurred once. The chain is built from TRBV30 and TRBJ2-2; 9 bases are shared with TRBD2. The CDR3 is 18 residues long. Germline trimming cut 1 base from V and 0 bases from J; bases unmatched to any gene: 9. Germline V gene sequence: CDR1 GTSNPN, CDR2 SVGIG (reference sequence). CDR3 sequence: CAWSGGSGRTANTGELFF. For the CDR3, the DNA is TGTGCCTGGAGTGGGGGTAGCGGGAGAACCGCGAACACCGGGGAGCTGTTTTTT.

This clone occurred once. J is TRBJ2-1 and V is TRBV19, with 12 bases matching TRBD2. CDR3 length: 17 residues. The V gene's germline CDR1 is LNHDA and CDR2 SQIVND (reference sequence). V was clipped by 7 bases and J by 10 bases; unmatched bases: 17. CDR3 region: CASTPASGRARSHEQFF. As DNA, the CDR3 is TGTGCCAGTACCCCGGCTAGCGGGAGGGCCAGGTCTCACGAGCAGTTCTTC.

The J gene is TRBJ2-1, the V gene TRBV3-1 (or the pseudogene TRBV3-2); weak D call: TRBD2 (6 bases). This CDR3 comprises 14 residues. CDR1 LGHDT and CDR2 YNNKEL come from the germline V gene (reference sequence). Between the trimmed V and J ends, which lost 3 bases and 7 bases, there was a span of 13 bases. Here the CDR3 DNA reads TGTGCCAGCAGCCAGACTAGTCCTAGGAATGAGCAGTTCTTC. Translating it yields CASSQTSPRNEQFF.

CDR3: CASSWDSPTEKLFF. The CDR3 DNA sequence: TGTGCCAGCAGTTGGGACAGTCCCACGGAAAAACTGTTTTTT. The J gene is TRBJ1-4, the V gene TRBV28; 7 bases align to TRBD1. The germline CDR1 and CDR2 sequences are MDHEN and SYDVKM. The CDR3 has 14 residues. The junction had 7 bases not matched to a gene; V was cut back by 4 bases and J by 8 bases.

This clone was counted a single time. CDR3 protein: CASSATGTYLEQYF. CDR3 bases: TGTGCCAGCAGCGCAACCGGGACTTACCTGGAGCAGTACTTC. The chain carries TRBV9 and TRBJ2-7; a possible D gene is TRBD2 (6 bases). There are 14 residues in the CDR3. Germline V lookup: CDR1 SGDLS, CDR2 YYNGEE. V was cut by 3 bases and J by 7 bases, with 17 bases left in between.

This rearrangement joins TRBV2 to TRBJ2-2; 11 bases line up with TRBD2. Germline trimming cut 4 bases from V and 0 bases from J; bases unmatched to any gene: 1. This CDR3 region has 16 residues. Germline V CDR1 and CDR2: SNHLY, FYNNEI. CDR3 amino acids: CASSATSGANTGELFF. Written as DNA, the CDR3 is TGTGCCAGCAGTGCGACTAGCGGGGCGAACACCGGGGAGCTGTTTTTT.

The V and J genes are TRBV3-1 (or the pseudogene TRBV3-2) and TRBJ2-1; D might be TRBD2 (6 bases). This CDR3 comprises 14 residues. Germline CDR1 and CDR2: LGHDT and YNNKEL (reference sequence). V dropped 3 bases and J dropped 8 bases, with 14 bases sitting between them. For the CDR3, the DNA is TGTGCCAGCAGCCAGGGGACTCTGGGGGATGAGCAGTTCTTC. Protein: CASSQGTLGDEQFF.

The chain couples TRBV9 to TRBJ2-1; D is unresolved. The V gene's germline CDR1 is SGDLS and CDR2 YYNGEE. The ends were cut back, 3 bases at V and 6 bases at J, with 4 bases in the middle. The CDR3 is made up of 11 amino acids. The CDR3 nucleotides are TGTGCCAGCAGCGCCCTCAATGAGCAGTTCTTC. Its protein is CASSALNEQFF.

The chain recombines TRBV5-4 with TRBJ1-1; perhaps TRBD1 as D (6 bases). The V and J ends lost 8 bases and 2 bases respectively, with 19 bases between them. The CDR3 runs to 15 residues. Germline CDR1 SGHNT, CDR2 YYREEE (reference sequence). CDR3 in amino acids: CASRGRGHLNTEAFF. The CDR3 DNA reads TGTGCCAGTCGAGGTAGGGGACATCTCAACACTGAAGCTTTCTTT.

The genes are TRBV6-5 and TRBJ2-5; D may be TRBD1 (5 bases). V lost 6 bases and J 4 bases, leaving 18 bases between the germline ends. This CDR3 spans 15 amino acids. Germline assignment: CDR1 MNHEY and CDR2 SVGAGI. CDR3 loop: CASSFSAGYPETQYF. The CDR3, as DNA: TGTGCCAGCAGCTTTTCCGCAGGGTACCCAGAGACCCAGTACTTC.

The rearrangement uses TRBV7-9 and TRBJ2-3, with 9 bases fitting TRBD1. Per the germline V gene, CDR1 is SEHNR and CDR2 is FQNEAQ (reference sequence). V dropped 5 bases and J dropped 3; count of bases not matched to a gene: 3. The CDR3 runs to 14 residues. The CDR3 loop reads CASSPGTGTDTQYF. As DNA, the CDR3 is TGTGCCAGCAGCCCCGGGACAGGGACAGATACGCAGTATTTT.